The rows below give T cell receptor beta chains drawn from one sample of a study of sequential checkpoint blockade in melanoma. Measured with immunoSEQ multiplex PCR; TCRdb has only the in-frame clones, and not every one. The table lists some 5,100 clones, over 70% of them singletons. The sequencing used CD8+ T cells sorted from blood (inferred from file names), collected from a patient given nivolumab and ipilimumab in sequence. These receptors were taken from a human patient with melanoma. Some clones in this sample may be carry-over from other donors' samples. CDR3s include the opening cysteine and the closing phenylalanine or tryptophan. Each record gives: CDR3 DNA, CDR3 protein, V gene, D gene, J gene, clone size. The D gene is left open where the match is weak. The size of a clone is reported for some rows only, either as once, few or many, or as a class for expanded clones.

CDR3 DNA: TGCGCCAGCAGCGCCGGTAGAATACTGAACACTGAAGCTTTCTTT
CDR3 protein: CASSAGRILNTEAFF
V gene: TRBV5-1
D gene: .
J gene: TRBJ1-1
clone size: once

CDR3 DNA: TGTGCCAGCAGTTTAATAGGGAGCGGGGGCGGCACCGGGGAGCTGTTTTTT
CDR3 protein: CASSLIGSGGGTGELFF
V gene: TRBV27
D gene: TRBD2
J gene: TRBJ2-2
clone size: once

CDR3 DNA: TGTGCCAGCAGCTTGACAGGGAGGACTAATTCACCCCTCCACTTT
CDR3 protein: CASSLTGRTNSPLHF
V gene: TRBV9
D gene: TRBD1
J gene: TRBJ1-6
clone size: .

CDR3 DNA: TGTGCCAGCAGCCTCGGGACAGGGATGAACACTGAAGCTTTCTTT
CDR3 protein: CASSLGTGMNTEAFF
V gene: TRBV4-2
D gene: TRBD1
J gene: TRBJ1-1
clone size: few

CDR3 DNA: TGTGCCGGCAGCGCCTATACCGGGACAGGGACTGAAGCTTTCTTT
CDR3 protein: CAGSAYTGTGTEAFF
V gene: TRBV7-8
D gene: TRBD1
J gene: TRBJ1-1
clone size: .

CDR3 DNA: TGTGCCAGCAAGGCTTCCCCGTCTAGTCAGCCCCAGCATTTT
CDR3 protein: CASKASPSSQPQHF
V gene: TRBV2
D gene: .
J gene: TRBJ1-5
clone size: .

CDR3 DNA: TGTGCCAGCAGTACCCGGGACACAGATACGCAGTATTTT
CDR3 protein: CASSTRDTDTQYF
V gene: TRBV27
D gene: .
J gene: TRBJ2-3
clone size: .

CDR3 DNA: TGTGCCAGCAGCGACAGGGTAACTGGAAACACCATATATTTT
CDR3 protein: CASSDRVTGNTIYF
V gene: TRBV2
D gene: TRBD1
J gene: TRBJ1-3
clone size: .

CDR3 DNA: TGTGCCAGCATCGAGGGGGTATTAAGCTCCTACGAGCAGTACTTC
CDR3 protein: CASIEGVLSSYEQYF
V gene: TRBV2
D gene: .
J gene: TRBJ2-7
clone size: .

CDR3 DNA: TGCGCCAGCAGCTCTGCGCTATTGAACACTGAAGCTTTCTTT
CDR3 protein: CASSSALLNTEAFF
V gene: TRBV4-3
D gene: .
J gene: TRBJ1-1
clone size: .

CDR3 DNA: TGTGCCAGCAGCGCCGGAAGACAGGGGGGGTACGAGCAGTACTTC
CDR3 protein: CASSAGRQGGYEQYF
V gene: TRBV11-2
D gene: TRBD1
J gene: TRBJ2-7
clone size: .

CDR3 DNA: TGTGCCAGCAGTTTTCCCTCCTCCCCTGGCTACACCTTC
CDR3 protein: CASSFPSSPGYTF
V gene: TRBV27
D gene: .
J gene: TRBJ1-2
clone size: .

CDR3 DNA: TGTGCCATCAGTGAGGGACAGAACATCTATGGCTACACCTTC
CDR3 protein: CAISEGQNIYGYTF
V gene: TRBV10-3
D gene: .
J gene: TRBJ1-2
clone size: .

CDR3 DNA: TGTGCCAGCAGCCCAAGGGACAGTTCCTACAATGAGCAGTTCTTC
CDR3 protein: CASSPRDSSYNEQFF
V gene: TRBV7-3
D gene: TRBD1
J gene: TRBJ2-1
clone size: .

CDR3 DNA: TGTGCCAGCAGCTCGACATATACGAACACTGAAGCTTTCTTT
CDR3 protein: CASSSTYTNTEAFF
V gene: TRBV7-9
D gene: .
J gene: TRBJ1-1
clone size: .

CDR3 DNA: TGTGCCAGCAGCGTACAATACAGGGGTGCGTCGGGGGAGCAGTACTTC
CDR3 protein: CASSVQYRGASGEQYF
V gene: TRBV7-8
D gene: TRBD1
J gene: TRBJ2-7
clone size: .

CDR3 DNA: TGCGCCAGCAGCCAAGATAGGGGGACAGGGGTTTTTAGGTATGGCTACACCTTC
CDR3 protein: CASSQDRGTGVFRYGYTF
V gene: TRBV4-3
D gene: TRBD1
J gene: TRBJ1-2
clone size: .

CDR3 DNA: TGTGCCAGCAGCATCCAGTTTGGCGGGGGCTCCTACAATGAGCAGTTCTTC
CDR3 protein: CASSIQFGGGSYNEQFF
V gene: TRBV7-2
D gene: TRBD2
J gene: TRBJ2-1
clone size: medium-sized

CDR3 DNA: TGCGCCAGCAGCCAGGGACGACAGGGGGCCTACGAGCAGTACTTC
CDR3 protein: CASSQGRQGAYEQYF
V gene: TRBV4-3
D gene: TRBD1
J gene: TRBJ2-7
clone size: few

CDR3 DNA: TGTGCCACCAGCAGACCAATGGACTGCGACACTGAAGCTTTCTTT
CDR3 protein: CATSRPMDCDTEAFF
V gene: TRBV15
D gene: .
J gene: TRBJ1-1
clone size: .

CDR3 DNA: TGTGCTAGTGGTTTGGTACAGACCCCCCACTCCTACGAGCAGTACTTC
CDR3 protein: CASGLVQTPHSYEQYF
V gene: TRBV12-5
D gene: .
J gene: TRBJ2-7
clone size: .

CDR3 DNA: TGTGCCACCAGTTTTACTCTCTCGACTAGCGGAGTGGGGAAAGAGATCCAGTACTTC
CDR3 protein: CATSFTLSTSGVGKEIQYF
V gene: TRBV28
D gene: TRBD2
J gene: TRBJ2-5
clone size: .

CDR3 DNA: TGCGCCAGCAGCCGCCAGGTGGGGCTGACTGGAAACACCATATATTTT
CDR3 protein: CASSRQVGLTGNTIYF
V gene: TRBV4-3
D gene: .
J gene: TRBJ1-3
clone size: few

CDR3 DNA: TGTGCCAGCAGTCGTGGTCCAGGGGGCAATCAGCCCCAGCATTTT
CDR3 protein: CASSRGPGGNQPQHF
V gene: TRBV27
D gene: .
J gene: TRBJ1-5
clone size: .

CDR3 DNA: TGTGCCAGCAGCGTAGGAGGGATGAACACTGAAGCTTTCTTT
CDR3 protein: CASSVGGMNTEAFF
V gene: TRBV9
D gene: .
J gene: TRBJ1-1
clone size: .

CDR3 DNA: TGTGCCTGGAGTGTACTATGGGACAGGGGGAGGAATGAGCAGTTCTTC
CDR3 protein: CAWSVLWDRGRNEQFF
V gene: TRBV30
D gene: TRBD1
J gene: TRBJ2-1
clone size: .

CDR3 DNA: TGTGCCAGCAGCTCTGAGGGGGAAAGGGAGACCCAGTACTTC
CDR3 protein: CASSSEGERETQYF
V gene: TRBV7-9
D gene: .
J gene: TRBJ2-5
clone size: .

CDR3 DNA: TGTGCCAGCAGCTTAGCCGGTCGCGGTCGGAGGGAGGAGCAGTTCTTC
CDR3 protein: CASSLAGRGRREEQFF
V gene: TRBV7-2
D gene: .
J gene: TRBJ2-1
clone size: .

CDR3 DNA: TGCGCCAGCAGCCCAAGAGGCAGGGGTGTCTACGAGCAGTACTTC
CDR3 protein: CASSPRGRGVYEQYF
V gene: TRBV5-1
D gene: .
J gene: TRBJ2-7
clone size: few

CDR3 DNA: TGTGCCAGCAGCCAAGACTACTTCGGAGATACGCAGTATTTT
CDR3 protein: CASSQDYFGDTQYF
V gene: TRBV4-2
D gene: .
J gene: TRBJ2-3
clone size: .

CDR3 DNA: TGCAGCGTTGAAGTTCCCAGGCATGGGACAGATACTAGCAATCAGCCCCAGCATTTT
CDR3 protein: CSVEVPRHGTDTSNQPQHF
V gene: TRBV29-1
D gene: TRBD1
J gene: TRBJ1-5
clone size: .

CDR3 DNA: TGTGCCAGCAGCTTAGATCTGGGACAGCCACTTCTCCATCTAGTAGGCCACACCTTC
CDR3 protein: CASSLDLGQPLLHLVGHTF
V gene: TRBV11-2
D gene: TRBD1
J gene: TRBJ1-2
clone size: .

CDR3 DNA: TGTGCCAGCAGTCCCCGACGGGTCACAGATACGCAGTATTTT
CDR3 protein: CASSPRRVTDTQYF
V gene: TRBV27
D gene: .
J gene: TRBJ2-3
clone size: .

CDR3 DNA: TGCGCCAGCAGCCAAGCTGCCATGACAGGGGCTAATGAAAAACTGTTTTTT
CDR3 protein: CASSQAAMTGANEKLFF
V gene: TRBV4-3
D gene: TRBD1
J gene: TRBJ1-4
clone size: .

CDR3 DNA: TGTGCCAGCACATCGGGGGGCGCGAACACCGGGGAGCTGTTTTTT
CDR3 protein: CASTSGGANTGELFF
V gene: TRBV27
D gene: .
J gene: TRBJ2-2
clone size: .

CDR3 DNA: TGTGCCAGCAGTGCGGGGGTTGGCTATGGCTACACCTTC
CDR3 protein: CASSAGVGYGYTF
V gene: TRBV2
D gene: .
J gene: TRBJ1-2
clone size: .

CDR3 DNA: TGTGCCTGGGACAGGCGGTACGAGCAGTACTTC
CDR3 protein: CAWDRRYEQYF
V gene: TRBV30
D gene: .
J gene: TRBJ2-7
clone size: .

CDR3 DNA: TGTGCCAGCAGTTACGGGGGATCCTACGAGCAGTACTTC
CDR3 protein: CASSYGGSYEQYF
V gene: TRBV27
D gene: .
J gene: TRBJ2-7
clone size: .

CDR3 DNA: TGTGCCAGCAGCCCCCCGGGACTGGGAGGCGTCTATGGCTACACCTTC
CDR3 protein: CASSPPGLGGVYGYTF
V gene: TRBV13
D gene: .
J gene: TRBJ1-2
clone size: .

CDR3 DNA: TGCGCCAGCAGCCAAGATCTTTCGATGGGACAGGGACCCTACAATGAGCAGTTCTTC
CDR3 protein: CASSQDLSMGQGPYNEQFF
V gene: TRBV4-3
D gene: TRBD1
J gene: TRBJ2-1
clone size: once

CDR3 DNA: TGTGCCAGCAGCCAAGTTTACGGAGATAATCAGCCCCAGCATTTT
CDR3 protein: CASSQVYGDNQPQHF
V gene: TRBV4-2
D gene: .
J gene: TRBJ1-5
clone size: .

CDR3 DNA: TGCGCCAGCAGCCAAGATGAAGAGGGAAGGGAAAAACTGTTTTTT
CDR3 protein: CASSQDEEGREKLFF
V gene: TRBV4-3
D gene: .
J gene: TRBJ1-4
clone size: .

CDR3 DNA: TGTGCCAGCAGCTTTCGGGACTGGGGGGACTACGAGCAGTACTTC
CDR3 protein: CASSFRDWGDYEQYF
V gene: TRBV7-2
D gene: .
J gene: TRBJ2-7
clone size: many

CDR3 DNA: TGTGCCAGCAGCCCTCTGGCGGGGGACACAGATACGCAGTATTTT
CDR3 protein: CASSPLAGDTDTQYF
V gene: TRBV7-7
D gene: TRBD2
J gene: TRBJ2-3
clone size: once

CDR3 DNA: TGTGCCAGCAGCTTGACAGCCAATGGGGAGACCCAGTACTTC
CDR3 protein: CASSLTANGETQYF
V gene: TRBV11-2
D gene: .
J gene: TRBJ2-5
clone size: .

CDR3 DNA: TGCGCCAGCAGCCAAGGTGGACAGGGCCTTATCGGCTACACCTTC
CDR3 protein: CASSQGGQGLIGYTF
V gene: TRBV4-1
D gene: TRBD1
J gene: TRBJ1-2
clone size: .

CDR3 DNA: TGTGCCAGCAGCTTAGGGGGGACAGGTTCCTACGAGCAGTACTTC
CDR3 protein: CASSLGGTGSYEQYF
V gene: TRBV13
D gene: TRBD1
J gene: TRBJ2-7
clone size: .

CDR3 DNA: TGTGCCAGTTCCAAACCAGGACTAGCGGGGGCAAATGAGCAGTTCTTC
CDR3 protein: CASSKPGLAGANEQFF
V gene: TRBV6-6
D gene: TRBD2
J gene: TRBJ2-1
clone size: .

CDR3 DNA: TGTGCCAGCAGTGAACTAGCCGGAACCACAGATACGCAGTATTTT
CDR3 protein: CASSELAGTTDTQYF
V gene: TRBV2
D gene: .
J gene: TRBJ2-3
clone size: .

CDR3 DNA: TGTGCCAGCAGCTTAACGGCAGGGTTCCACGAGCAGTACTTC
CDR3 protein: CASSLTAGFHEQYF
V gene: TRBV7-3
D gene: .
J gene: TRBJ2-7
clone size: .

CDR3 DNA: TGTGCCAGCAGTGAATTCGGGGATGCCTACGAGCAGTACTTC
CDR3 protein: CASSEFGDAYEQYF
V gene: TRBV6-1
D gene: .
J gene: TRBJ2-7
clone size: .

CDR3 DNA: TGTGCCAGCAGCTTTGGTCCCGGGACAGATTATTATTATGGCTACACCTTC
CDR3 protein: CASSFGPGTDYYYGYTF
V gene: TRBV5-6
D gene: TRBD1
J gene: TRBJ1-2
clone size: .

CDR3 DNA: TGTGCCAGCAGTATACAGGGGGCAAATAACGAGCAGTACTTC
CDR3 protein: CASSIQGANNEQYF
V gene: TRBV27
D gene: TRBD1
J gene: TRBJ2-7
clone size: .

CDR3 DNA: TGTGCCAGCAGTGTCCGGACAGGGCGCCACTACGAGCAGTACTTC
CDR3 protein: CASSVRTGRHYEQYF
V gene: TRBV6-1
D gene: TRBD1
J gene: TRBJ2-7
clone size: .

CDR3 DNA: TGTGCCAGCAGCTTGGTTCTAGCGGGGGTCCGGGCCAACGTCCTGACTTTC
CDR3 protein: CASSLVLAGVRANVLTF
V gene: TRBV5-6
D gene: TRBD2
J gene: TRBJ2-6
clone size: .

CDR3 DNA: TGTGCCACCAGCGAACGGGGTAACACTGAAGCTTTCTTT
CDR3 protein: CATSERGNTEAFF
V gene: TRBV15
D gene: .
J gene: TRBJ1-1
clone size: .

CDR3 DNA: TGTGCCAGCACCCGAGCGGGGGAGCTGTTTTTT
CDR3 protein: CASTRAGELFF
V gene: TRBV6-6
D gene: .
J gene: TRBJ2-2
clone size: .

CDR3 DNA: TGTGCTAGCAGCGCCCGTGGACAGGGGGATGAGCAGTTCTTC
CDR3 protein: CASSARGQGDEQFF
V gene: TRBV7-7
D gene: TRBD1
J gene: TRBJ2-1
clone size: .

CDR3 DNA: TGTGCCAGCAGCTTAGCTGCGGGGGCTAGTATGGCCAAAAACATTCAGTACTTC
CDR3 protein: CASSLAAGASMAKNIQYF
V gene: TRBV7-9
D gene: .
J gene: TRBJ2-4
clone size: .

CDR3 DNA: TGTGCCAGCCGGGACAGACAAAACTATGGCTACACCTTC
CDR3 protein: CASRDRQNYGYTF
V gene: TRBV19
D gene: TRBD1
J gene: TRBJ1-2
clone size: .